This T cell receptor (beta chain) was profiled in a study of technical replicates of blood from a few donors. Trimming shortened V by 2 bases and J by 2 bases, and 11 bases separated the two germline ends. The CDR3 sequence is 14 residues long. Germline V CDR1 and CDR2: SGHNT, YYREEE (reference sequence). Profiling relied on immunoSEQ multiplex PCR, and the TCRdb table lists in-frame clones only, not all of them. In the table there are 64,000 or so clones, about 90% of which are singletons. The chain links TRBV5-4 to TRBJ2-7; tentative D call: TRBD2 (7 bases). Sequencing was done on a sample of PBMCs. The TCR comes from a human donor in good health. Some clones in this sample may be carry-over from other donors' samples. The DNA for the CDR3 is TGTGCCAGCAGCTTCGGGGGGCCGACCTACGAGCAGTACTTC. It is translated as CASSFGGPTYEQYF.